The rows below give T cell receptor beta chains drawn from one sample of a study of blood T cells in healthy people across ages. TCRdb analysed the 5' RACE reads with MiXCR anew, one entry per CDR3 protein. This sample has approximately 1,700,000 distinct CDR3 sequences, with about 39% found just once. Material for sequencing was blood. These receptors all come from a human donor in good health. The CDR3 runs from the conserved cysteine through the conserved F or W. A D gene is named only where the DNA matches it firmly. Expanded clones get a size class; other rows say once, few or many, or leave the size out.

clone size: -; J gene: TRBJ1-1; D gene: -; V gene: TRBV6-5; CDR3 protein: CASSSEEGREAFF; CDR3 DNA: TGTGCCAGCAGTTCGGAGGAGGGGCGTGAAGCTTTCTTT
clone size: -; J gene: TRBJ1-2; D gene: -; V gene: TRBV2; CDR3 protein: CASSDRISNYGYTF; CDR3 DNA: TGTGCCAGCAGCGACAGGATTTCTAACTATGGCTACACCTTC
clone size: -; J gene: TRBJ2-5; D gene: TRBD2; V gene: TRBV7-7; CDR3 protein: CASSPRTSGRLQETQYF; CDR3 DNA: TGTGCCAGCAGCCCCCGGACTAGCGGGAGACTTCAAGAGACCCAGTACTTC
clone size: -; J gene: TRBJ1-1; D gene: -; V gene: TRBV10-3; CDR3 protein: CAISVTPGTRYTEAFF; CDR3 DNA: TGTGCCATCAGTGTGACGCCCGGGACAAGATACACTGAAGCTTTCTTT
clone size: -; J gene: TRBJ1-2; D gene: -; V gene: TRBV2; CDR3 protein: CAITGNYGYTF; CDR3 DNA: TGTGCCATCACAGGGAACTATGGCTACACCTTC
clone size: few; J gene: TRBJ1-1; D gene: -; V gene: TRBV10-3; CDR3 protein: CAISAMGALGTEAFF; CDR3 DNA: TGTGCCATCAGTGCGATGGGAGCACTAGGCACTGAAGCTTTCTTT
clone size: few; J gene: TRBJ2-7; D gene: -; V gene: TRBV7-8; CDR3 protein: CASSPYTLLTQDFSYEQYF; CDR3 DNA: TGTGCCAGCAGCCCGTATACCCTCCTCACGCAGGACTTTAGCTACGAGCAGTACTTC
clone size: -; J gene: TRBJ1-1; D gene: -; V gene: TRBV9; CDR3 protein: CASSVTATSTEAFF; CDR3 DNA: TGTGCCAGCAGCGTAACGGCTACGAGCACTGAAGCTTTCTTT
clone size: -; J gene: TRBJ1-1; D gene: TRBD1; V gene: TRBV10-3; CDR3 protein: CAIRSQGVNTEAFF; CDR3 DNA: TGTGCCATCAGATCACAGGGGGTGAACACTGAAGCTTTCTTT
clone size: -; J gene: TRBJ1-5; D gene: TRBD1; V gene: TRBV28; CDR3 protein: CASEDRRGQPQHF; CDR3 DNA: TGTGCCAGCGAGGACAGGCGGGGCCAGCCCCAGCATTTT
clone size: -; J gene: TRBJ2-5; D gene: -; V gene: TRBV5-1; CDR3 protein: CASSAGKGGGQYF; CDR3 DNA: TGCGCCAGCAGCGCGGGAAAGGGAGGTGGGCAGTACTTC
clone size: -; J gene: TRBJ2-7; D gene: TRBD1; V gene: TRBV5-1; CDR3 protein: CASRPGQGPSYEQYF; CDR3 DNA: TGCGCCAGCAGACCGGGACAGGGACCCTCCTACGAGCAGTACTTC
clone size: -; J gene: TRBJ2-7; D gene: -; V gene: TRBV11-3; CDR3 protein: CASSLDSRGGEQYF; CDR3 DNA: TGTGCCAGCAGCTTAGATTCGCGTGGGGGCGAGCAGTACTTC
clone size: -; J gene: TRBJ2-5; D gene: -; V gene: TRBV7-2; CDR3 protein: CASTLGTRRLETQYF; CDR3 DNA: TGTGCCAGCACCCTCGGGACACGCAGACTAGAGACCCAGTACTTC
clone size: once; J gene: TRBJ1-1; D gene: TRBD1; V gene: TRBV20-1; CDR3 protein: CSLPLRGRSEAFF; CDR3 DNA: TGCAGTCTTCCACTCAGGGGGCGGTCTGAAGCTTTCTTT
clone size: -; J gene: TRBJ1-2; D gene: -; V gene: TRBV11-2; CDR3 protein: CASSPVYGDRYTF; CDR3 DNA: TGTGCCAGCAGCCCTGTGTATGGAGATCGCTACACCTTC
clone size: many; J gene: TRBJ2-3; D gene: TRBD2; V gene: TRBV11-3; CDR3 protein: CASSPGTSGRTDTQYF; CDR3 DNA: TGTGCCAGCAGCCCAGGGACTAGCGGCCGCACAGATACGCAGTATTTT
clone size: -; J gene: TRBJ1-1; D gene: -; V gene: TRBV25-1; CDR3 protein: CASSRSGSAEAFF; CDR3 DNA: TGTGCCAGCAGCAGGTCGGGGTCTGCTGAAGCTTTCTTT
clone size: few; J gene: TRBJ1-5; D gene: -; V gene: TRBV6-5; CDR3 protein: CASSYRTGNQPQHF; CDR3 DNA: TGTGCCAGCAGTTATAGGACGGGCAATCAGCCCCAGCATTTT
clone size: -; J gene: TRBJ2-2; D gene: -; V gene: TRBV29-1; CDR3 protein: CSVDRGGATGELFF; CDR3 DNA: TGCAGCGTCGACAGGGGAGGGGCAACCGGGGAGCTGTTTTTT
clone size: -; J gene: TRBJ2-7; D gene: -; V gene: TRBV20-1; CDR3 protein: CSARADYTPLDEQYF; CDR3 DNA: TGCAGTGCTAGAGCCGACTATACTCCTTTGGACGAGCAGTACTTC
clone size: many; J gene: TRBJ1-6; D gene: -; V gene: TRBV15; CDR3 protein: CATSPRNSPLHF; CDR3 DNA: TGTGCCACCAGCCCGAGGAATTCACCCCTCCACTTT